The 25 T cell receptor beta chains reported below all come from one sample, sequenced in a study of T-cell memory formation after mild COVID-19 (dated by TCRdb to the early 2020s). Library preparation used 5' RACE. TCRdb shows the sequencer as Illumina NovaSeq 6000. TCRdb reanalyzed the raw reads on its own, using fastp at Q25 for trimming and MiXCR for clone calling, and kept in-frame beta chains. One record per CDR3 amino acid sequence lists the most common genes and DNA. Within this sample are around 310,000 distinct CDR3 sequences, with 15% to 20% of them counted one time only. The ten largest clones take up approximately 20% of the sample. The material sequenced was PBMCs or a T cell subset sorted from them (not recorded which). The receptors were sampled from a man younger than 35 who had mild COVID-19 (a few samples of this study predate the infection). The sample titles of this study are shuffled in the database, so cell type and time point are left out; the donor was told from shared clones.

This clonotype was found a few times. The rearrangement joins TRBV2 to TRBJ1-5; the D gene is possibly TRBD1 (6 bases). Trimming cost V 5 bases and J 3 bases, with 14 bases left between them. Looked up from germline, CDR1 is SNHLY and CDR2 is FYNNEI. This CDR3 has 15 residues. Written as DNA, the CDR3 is TGTGCCAGCAGTATGGCACGGGACACCAATCAGCCCCAGCATTTT. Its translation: CASSMARDTNQPQHF. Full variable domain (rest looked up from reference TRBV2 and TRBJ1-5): EPEVTQTPSHQVTQMGQEVILRCVPISNHLYFYWYRQILGQKVEFLVSFYNNEISEKSEIFDDQFSVERPDGSNFTLKIRSTKLEDSAMYFCASSMARDTNQPQHFGDGTRLSIL.

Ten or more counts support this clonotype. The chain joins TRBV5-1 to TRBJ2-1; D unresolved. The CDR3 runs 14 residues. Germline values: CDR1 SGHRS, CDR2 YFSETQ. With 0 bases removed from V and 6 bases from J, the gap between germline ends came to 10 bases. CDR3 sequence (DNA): TGCGCCAGCAGCTTGGCCGGCAGCCTCAATGAGCAGTTCTTC. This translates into CASSLAGSLNEQFF. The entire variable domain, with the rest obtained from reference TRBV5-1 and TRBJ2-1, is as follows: KAGVTQTPRYLIKTRGQQVTLSCSPISGHRSVSWYQQTPGQGLQFLFEYFSETQRNKGNFPGRFSGRQFSNSRSEMNVSTLELGDSALYLCASSLAGSLNEQFFGPGTRLTVL.

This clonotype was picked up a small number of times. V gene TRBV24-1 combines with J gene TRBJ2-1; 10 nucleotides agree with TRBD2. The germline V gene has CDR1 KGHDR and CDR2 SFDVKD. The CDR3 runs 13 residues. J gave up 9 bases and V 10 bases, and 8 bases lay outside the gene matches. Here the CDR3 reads CATERGGQTEQFF. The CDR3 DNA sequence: TGTGCCACTGAGCGGGGGGGCCAAACTGAGCAGTTCTTC.

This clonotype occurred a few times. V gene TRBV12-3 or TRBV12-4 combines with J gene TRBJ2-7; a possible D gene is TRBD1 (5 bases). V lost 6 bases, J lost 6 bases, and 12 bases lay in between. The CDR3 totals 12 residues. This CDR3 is CASSLSRVEQYF. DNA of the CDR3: TGTGCCAGCAGCCTGAGCAGGGTCGAGCAGTACTTC.

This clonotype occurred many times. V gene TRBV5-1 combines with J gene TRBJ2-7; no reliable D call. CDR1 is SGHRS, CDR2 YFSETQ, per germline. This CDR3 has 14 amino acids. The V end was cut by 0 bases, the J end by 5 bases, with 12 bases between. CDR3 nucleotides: TGCGCCAGCAGCTTGGGCCGGTTTTTACACGAGCAGTACTTC. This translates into CASSLGRFLHEQYF.

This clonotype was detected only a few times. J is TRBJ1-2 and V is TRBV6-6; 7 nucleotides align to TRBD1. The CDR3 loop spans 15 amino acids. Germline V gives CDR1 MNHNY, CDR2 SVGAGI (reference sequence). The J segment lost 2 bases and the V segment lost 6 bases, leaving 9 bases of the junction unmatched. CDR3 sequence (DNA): TGTGCCAGCAGCCCACAGGGGAAGAGGAACTATGGCTACACCTTC. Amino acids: CASSPQGKRNYGYTF.

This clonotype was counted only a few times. The chain's CDR3 is CSVVGGTWTEAFF. The CDR3 DNA is TGCAGCGTTGTGGGGGGGACTTGGACTGAAGCTTTCTTT. The chain carries TRBV29-1 and TRBJ1-1; tentative D call: TRBD1 (5 bases). This CDR3 is built from 13 residues. Per germline, CDR1 SQVTM and CDR2 ANQGSEA. The V and J ends lost 4 bases and 5 bases respectively, with 14 bases between them.

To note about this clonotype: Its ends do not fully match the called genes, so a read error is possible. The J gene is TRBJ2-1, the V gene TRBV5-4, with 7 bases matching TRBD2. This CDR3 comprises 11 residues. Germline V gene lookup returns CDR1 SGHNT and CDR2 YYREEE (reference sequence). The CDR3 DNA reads TGTGCCAGCAGCTTAACTAGCGAAAAGATCTTC. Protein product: CASSLTSEKIF.

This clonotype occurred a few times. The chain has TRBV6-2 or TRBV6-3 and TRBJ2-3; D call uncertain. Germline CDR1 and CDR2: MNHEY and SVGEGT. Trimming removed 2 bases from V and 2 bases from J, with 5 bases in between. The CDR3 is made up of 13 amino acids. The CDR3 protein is CASSYMSTDTQYF. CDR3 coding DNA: TGTGCCAGCAGTTACATGTCCACAGATACGCAGTATTTT.

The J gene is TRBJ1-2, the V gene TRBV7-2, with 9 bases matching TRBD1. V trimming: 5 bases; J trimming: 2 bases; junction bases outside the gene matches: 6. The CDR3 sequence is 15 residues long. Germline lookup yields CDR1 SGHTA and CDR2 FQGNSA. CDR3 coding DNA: TGTGCCAGCAGCCAGACCGGGACAGGGAACTATGGCTACACCTTC. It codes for CASSQTGTGNYGYTF.

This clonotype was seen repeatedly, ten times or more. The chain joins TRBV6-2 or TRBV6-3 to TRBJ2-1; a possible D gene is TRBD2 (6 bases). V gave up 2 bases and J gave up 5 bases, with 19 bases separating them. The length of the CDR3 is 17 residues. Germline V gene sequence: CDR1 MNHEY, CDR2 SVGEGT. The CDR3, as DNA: TGTGCCAGCAGTTACCACCGGGGTATTAGCGGCCACAATGAGCAGTTCTTC. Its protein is CASSYHRGISGHNEQFF.

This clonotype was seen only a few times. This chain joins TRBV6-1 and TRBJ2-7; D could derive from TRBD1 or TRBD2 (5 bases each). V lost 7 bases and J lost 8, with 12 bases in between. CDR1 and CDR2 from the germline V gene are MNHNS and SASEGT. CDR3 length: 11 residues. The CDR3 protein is CASMGEIQQYF. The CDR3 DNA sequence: TGTGCCAGCATGGGGGAGATCCAGCAGTACTTC.

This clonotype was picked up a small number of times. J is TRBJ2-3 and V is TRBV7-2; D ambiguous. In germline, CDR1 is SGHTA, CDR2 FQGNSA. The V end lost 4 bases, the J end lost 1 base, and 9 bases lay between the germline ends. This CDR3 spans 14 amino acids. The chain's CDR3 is CASSSYQRTDTQYF. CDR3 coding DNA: TGTGCCAGCAGCTCGTACCAACGCACAGATACGCAGTATTTT.

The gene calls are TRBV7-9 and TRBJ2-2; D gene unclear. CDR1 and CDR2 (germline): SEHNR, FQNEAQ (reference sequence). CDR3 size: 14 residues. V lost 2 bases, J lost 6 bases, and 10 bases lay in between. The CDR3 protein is CASSLTSLAGELFF. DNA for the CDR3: TGTGCCAGCAGCTTAACGAGCCTAGCCGGGGAGCTGTTTTTT.

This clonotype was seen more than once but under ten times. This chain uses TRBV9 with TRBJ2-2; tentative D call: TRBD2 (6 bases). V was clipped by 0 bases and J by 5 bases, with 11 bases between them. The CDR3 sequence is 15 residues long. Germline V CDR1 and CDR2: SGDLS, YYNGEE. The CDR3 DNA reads TGTGCCAGCAGCGTAGTGGGGACTCCAACCGGGGAGCTGTTTTTT. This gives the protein CASSVVGTPTGELFF.

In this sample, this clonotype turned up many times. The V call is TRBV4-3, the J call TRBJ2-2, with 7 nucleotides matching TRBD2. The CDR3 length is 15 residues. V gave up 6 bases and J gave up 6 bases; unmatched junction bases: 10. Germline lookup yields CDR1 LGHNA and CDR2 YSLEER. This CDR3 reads CASRGGVGGAGELFF. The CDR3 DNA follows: TGCGCCAGCAGGGGAGGGGTTGGGGGAGCCGGGGAGCTGTTTTTT.

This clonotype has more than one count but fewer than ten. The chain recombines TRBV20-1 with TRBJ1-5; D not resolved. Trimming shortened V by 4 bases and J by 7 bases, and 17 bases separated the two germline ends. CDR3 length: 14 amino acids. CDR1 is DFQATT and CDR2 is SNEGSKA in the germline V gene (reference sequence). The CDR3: CSAKDLSEGQPQHF. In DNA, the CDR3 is TGCAGTGCTAAGGACCTTAGCGAGGGCCAGCCCCAGCATTTT.

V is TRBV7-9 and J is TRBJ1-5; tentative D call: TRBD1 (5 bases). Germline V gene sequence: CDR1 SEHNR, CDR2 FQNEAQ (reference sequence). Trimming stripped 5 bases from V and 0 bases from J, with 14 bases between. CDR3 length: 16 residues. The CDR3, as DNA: TGTGCCAGCAGCACGGGGCGAACCTTTAGCAATCAGCCCCAGCATTTT. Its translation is CASSTGRTFSNQPQHF.

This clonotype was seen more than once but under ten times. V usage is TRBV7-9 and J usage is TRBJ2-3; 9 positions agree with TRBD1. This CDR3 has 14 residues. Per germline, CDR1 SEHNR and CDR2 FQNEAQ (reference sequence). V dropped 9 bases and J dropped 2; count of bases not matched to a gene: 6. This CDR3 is CASTGTGSTDTQYF. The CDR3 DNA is TGTGCCAGTACCGGGACAGGGTCCACAGATACGCAGTATTTT.

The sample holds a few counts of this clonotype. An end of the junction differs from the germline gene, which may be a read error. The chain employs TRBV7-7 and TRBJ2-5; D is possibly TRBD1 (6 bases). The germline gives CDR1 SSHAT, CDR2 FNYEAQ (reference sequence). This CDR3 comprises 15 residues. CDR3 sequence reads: CASSFTGHALETQYF. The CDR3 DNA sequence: TGTGCTAGCAGCTTTACAGGGCACGCGCTGGAGACCCAGTACTTC.

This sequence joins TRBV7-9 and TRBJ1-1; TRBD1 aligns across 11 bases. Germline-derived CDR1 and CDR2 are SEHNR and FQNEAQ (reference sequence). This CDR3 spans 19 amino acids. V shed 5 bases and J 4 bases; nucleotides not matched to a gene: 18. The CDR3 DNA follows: TGTGCCAGCAGCCGGGCCAGAGGACAGGGGGCGCTGGGGGTCACTGAAGCTTTCTTT. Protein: CASSRARGQGALGVTEAFF.

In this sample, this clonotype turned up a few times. This chain's CDR3 is CASFVPASGGDEQFF. The CDR3 DNA is TGTGCCAGCTTTGTCCCGGCTAGCGGGGGGGATGAGCAGTTCTTC. The genes are TRBV21-1 and TRBJ2-1; TRBD2, the table's D call, was not compared with the DNA. TRBV21-1 is reported as a pseudogene. This CDR3 comprises 15 residues.

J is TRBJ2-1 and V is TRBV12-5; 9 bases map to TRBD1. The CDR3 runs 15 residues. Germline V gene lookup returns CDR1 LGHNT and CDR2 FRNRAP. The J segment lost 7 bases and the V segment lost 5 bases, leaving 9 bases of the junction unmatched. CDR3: CASGPGQGPKNEQFF. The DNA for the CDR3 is TGTGCTAGTGGTCCCGGACAGGGGCCGAAGAATGAGCAGTTCTTC. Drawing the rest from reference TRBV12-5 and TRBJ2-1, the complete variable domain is DARVTQTPRHKVTEMGQEVTMRCQPILGHNTVFWYRQTMMQGLELLAYFRNRAPLDDSGMPKDRFSAEMPDATLATLKIQPSEPRDSAVYFCASGPGQGPKNEQFFGPGTRLTVL.

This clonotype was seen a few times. The CDR3 protein is CASSFSWTGRAKNIQYF. CDR3 nucleotide sequence: TGTGCCAGCAGCTTTTCCTGGACAGGACGAGCCAAAAACATTCAGTACTTC. The chain joins TRBV7-2 to TRBJ2-4, with 7 bases matching TRBD1. The ends lost 3 bases at V and 0 bases at J; junction bases unmatched: 8. The CDR3 length is 17 residues. Germline lookup yields CDR1 SGHTA and CDR2 FQGNSA. Together with reference TRBV7-2 and TRBJ2-4, the CDR3 gives the full variable domain: GAGVSQSPSNKVTEKGKDVELRCDPISGHTALYWYRQSLGQGLEFLIYFQGNSAPDKSGLPSDRFSAERTGGSVSTLTIQRTQQEDSAVYLCASSFSWTGRAKNIQYFGAGTRLSVL.

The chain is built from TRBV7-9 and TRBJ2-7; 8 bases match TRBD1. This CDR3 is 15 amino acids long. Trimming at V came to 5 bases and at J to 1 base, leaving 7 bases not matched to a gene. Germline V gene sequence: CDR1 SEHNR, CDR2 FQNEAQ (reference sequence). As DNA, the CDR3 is TGTGCCAGCAGCCCCGGGGACAGGTCGTCCTACGAGCAGTACTTC. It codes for CASSPGDRSSYEQYF.